These T cell receptor beta chains were read from a single sample in a study of blood T cell repertoires in COVID-19. Some clones are missing from TCRdb's copy, which holds only in-frame ones; the method was immunoSEQ multiplex PCR. In the table there are around 360,000 clones, more than 70% of which are singletons. Sequenced input: PBMCs or T cells enriched from blood (not recorded which). These receptors were collected from a man between 35 and 55 years old in a cohort exposed to, infected with or recovered from COVID-19 (not recorded which). The CDR3 runs from the conserved cysteine through the conserved F or W. The D gene is left open where the match is weak. Rows give clone size only sometimes, using once, few, many, or a class for an expanded clone.

>few|TRBJ1-6|TRBV5-1|TRBD1
TGCGCCAGCAGCTTGGGGGACAGGGGCCGGCAATATTCACCCCTCCACTTT
CASSLGDRGRQYSPLHF
>NA|TRBJ2-1|TRBV27|NA
TGTGCCAGCAGCCTTACGATAACGGACAATGAGCAGTTCTTC
CASSLTITDNEQFF
>NA|TRBJ2-1|TRBV28|TRBD2
TGTGCCAGCAGTTTAAGCGGGAGGCCCCCCAATGAGCAGTTCTTC
CASSLSGRPPNEQFF
>NA|TRBJ1-2|TRBV6-5|TRBD1
TGTGCCAGCAGCCATCTCAGGGGGCCCTTTTCATACTACACCTTC
CASSHLRGPFSYYTF
>NA|TRBJ1-1|TRBV7-8|NA
TGTGCCAGCAGCTTGAGAGAATCTCCGAACACTGAAGCTTTCTTT
CASSLRESPNTEAFF
>NA|TRBJ2-5|TRBV18|TRBD2
TGTGCCAGCTCTCCTGAACTAGCGGGAGTGAACTCTTGGACCCAGTACTTC
CASSPELAGVNSWTQYF
>NA|TRBJ2-7|TRBV19|TRBD1
TGTGCCAGTAGCCCAGGGGGCTACGAGCAGTACTTC
CASSPGGYEQYF
>NA|TRBJ1-1|TRBV5-1|NA
TGCGCCAGCAGAACACAGGTTATGAACACTGAAGCTTTCTTT
CASRTQVMNTEAFF
>NA|TRBJ2-7|TRBV7-2|NA
TGTGCCAGCAGCACAGAGGCAGGGGGGTGGTACGAGCAGTACTTC
CASSTEAGGWYEQYF
>NA|TRBJ1-2|TRBV12-5|NA
TGTGCTAGTGGTTTGGAACCAGGGTATGGCTACACCTTC
CASGLEPGYGYTF